This paragraph reports one TCR beta chain. Germline lookup yields CDR1 LNHDA and CDR2 SQIVND (reference sequence). V shed 10 bases, J shed 7 bases, and the junction held 11 bases outside the gene matches. The CDR3 is 13 amino acids. The sample comes from a study of blood T cell repertoires in COVID-19. On the study more broadly: The United States, Italy and Spain supplied acute and convalescent COVID-19 samples. Sample material is recorded as cDNA or gDNA derived from T cells, B-cell-depleted T cells, or PBMCs.

As originally analysed: It was from reference gene primer amplification that nucleated cell counts were estimated. The assay was immunoSEQ multiplex PCR, and TCRdb's table has in-frame clones only and misses some. Clone size and V and J calls were adopted from that table, with D and trimming inferred from the DNA. The data contain about 180,000 clones, roughly 85% of them seen just once; the ten biggest clones take up over 2.5%. V gene TRBV19 combines with J gene TRBJ2-3, with TRBD1 identical over 7 bases. The TCR comes from a man between 60 and 75 years old with acute or convalescent COVID-19. Sequenced material: peripheral blood. CDR3 amino acids: CATAGGVRNTQYF. DNA of the CDR3: TGTGCCACGGCAGGGGGAGTTCGGAATACGCAGTATTTT.